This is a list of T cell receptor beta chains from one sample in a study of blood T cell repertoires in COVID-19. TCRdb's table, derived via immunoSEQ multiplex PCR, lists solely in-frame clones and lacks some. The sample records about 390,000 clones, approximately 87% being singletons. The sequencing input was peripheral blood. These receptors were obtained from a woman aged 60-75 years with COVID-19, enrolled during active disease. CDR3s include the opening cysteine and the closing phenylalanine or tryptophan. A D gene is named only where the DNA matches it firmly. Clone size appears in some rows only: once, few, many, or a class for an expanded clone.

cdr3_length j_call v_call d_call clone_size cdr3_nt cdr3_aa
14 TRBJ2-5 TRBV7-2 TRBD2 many TGTGCCAGCAGCTTCAGCGGGGGCCAAGAGACCCAGTACTTC CASSFSGGQETQYF
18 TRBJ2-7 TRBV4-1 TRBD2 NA TGCGCCAGCAGCCAAGATCCCGCGGGTAGCGGGGGGGCCTACGAGCAGTACTTC CASSQDPAGSGGAYEQYF
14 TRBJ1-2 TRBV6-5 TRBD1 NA TGTGCCAGCCGAGGCGGACAGGGCGGCTATGGCTACACCTTC CASRGGQGGYGYTF
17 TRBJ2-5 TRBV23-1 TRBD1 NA TGCGCCAGCAGTCCTTGTAGAACAGGGGGCGTCTCGGAGACCCAGTACTTC CASSPCRTGGVSETQYF
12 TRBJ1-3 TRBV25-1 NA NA TGTGCCAGCAGTGGAGGAGGAAACACCATATATTTT CASSGGGNTIYF
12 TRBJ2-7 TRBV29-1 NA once TGCAGCGTTGAACGGCTAACAGAAGAGCAGTACTTC CSVERLTEEQYF
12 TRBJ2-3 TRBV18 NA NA TGTGCCAGCTCATTCTATACAGATACGCAGTATTTT CASSFYTDTQYF
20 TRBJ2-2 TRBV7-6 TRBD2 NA TGTGCCAGCAGCTACCCTCCGGGACTAGCGGGGGGAAGGAGTACCGGGGAGCTGTTTTTT CASSYPPGLAGGRSTGELFF
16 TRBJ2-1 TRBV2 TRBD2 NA TGTGCCAGCAGCTTCCGACTAGCGGGGGGGACCAATGAGCAGTTCTTC CASSFRLAGGTNEQFF
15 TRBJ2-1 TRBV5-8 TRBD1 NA TGTGCCAGCAGCGTGGGACAGGGGGCGCTCAATGAGCAGTTCTTC CASSVGQGALNEQFF
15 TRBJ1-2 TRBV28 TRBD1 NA TGTGCCAGCAGTCCCCCAGGGCAGGGGGCTCATGGCTACACCTTC CASSPPGQGAHGYTF
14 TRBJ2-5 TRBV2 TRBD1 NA TGTGCCAGCAGTTCGGACAGGGCGGAAGAGACCCAGTACTTC CASSSDRAEETQYF
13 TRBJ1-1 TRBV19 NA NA TGTGCCAGTAGTGACAACTTGAACACTGAAGCTTTCTTT CASSDNLNTEAFF
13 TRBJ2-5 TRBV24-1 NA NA TGTGCCACCAGTGATCCTTACCAAGAGACCCAGTACTTC CATSDPYQETQYF
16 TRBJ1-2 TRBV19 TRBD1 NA TGTGCCAGTAGGGACAGCGGGGGGACAGGTCCCTATGGCTACACCTTC CASRDSGGTGPYGYTF
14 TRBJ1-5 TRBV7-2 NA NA TGTGCCAGCAGCTCGGGGGACGGTGGTTTGCCCCAGCATTTT CASSSGDGGLPQHF
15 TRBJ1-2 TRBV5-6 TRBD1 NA TGTGCCAGCAGCTTACTGGGACAGATTAACTATGGCTACACCTTC CASSLLGQINYGYTF
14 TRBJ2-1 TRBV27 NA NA TGTGCCAGCAGTTTCCACAGGCAGAACAATGAGCAGTTCTTC CASSFHRQNNEQFF
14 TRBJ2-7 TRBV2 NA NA TGTGCCAGCAGTGAGCAGGGGAAGGCCTACGAGCAGTACTTC CASSEQGKAYEQYF
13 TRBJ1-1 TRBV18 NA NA TGTGCCAGCTCAATTCAGGGAAACACTGAAGCTTTCTTT CASSIQGNTEAFF
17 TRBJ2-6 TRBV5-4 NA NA TGTGCCAGCAGCTTGGCGCGACAGAACTCTGGGGCCAACGTCCTGACTTTC CASSLARQNSGANVLTF
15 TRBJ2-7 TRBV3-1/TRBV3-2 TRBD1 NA TGTGCCAGCAGCCGACGGGGCACAGGGGGCTACGAGCAGTACTTC CASSRRGTGGYEQYF
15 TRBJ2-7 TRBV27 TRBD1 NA TGTGCCAGCAGTTTACGACAGGGCCGCGTAGGGGAGCAGTACTTC CASSLRQGRVGEQYF
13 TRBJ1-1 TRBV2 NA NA TGTGCCAGCACCCCCTTAGGGGGTACTGAAGCTTTCTTT CASTPLGGTEAFF
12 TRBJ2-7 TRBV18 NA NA TGTGCCAGCTCCCAGGGGGGTGACGAGCAGTACTTC CASSQGGDEQYF
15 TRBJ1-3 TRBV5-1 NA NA TGCGCCAGCAGCTTGGACAGGGCGACGGGAAACACCATATATTTT CASSLDRATGNTIYF
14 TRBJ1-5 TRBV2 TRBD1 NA TGTGCCAGCAGGCGACAGGGGGGAGATCAGCCCCAGCATTTT CASRRQGGDQPQHF
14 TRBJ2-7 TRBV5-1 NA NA TGCGCCAGCAGCTTAGGACAGTTTTCCTACGAGCAGTACTTC CASSLGQFSYEQYF
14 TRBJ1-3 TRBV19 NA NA TGTGCCAGCAGACAGCCGTTTCTCGGAAACACCATATATTTT CASRQPFLGNTIYF
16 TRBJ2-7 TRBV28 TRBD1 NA TGTGCCAGCAGTTCCCTCCCCGGACAGGGGAAGGGCGAGCAGTACTTC CASSSLPGQGKGEQYF
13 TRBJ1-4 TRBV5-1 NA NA TGCGCCAGCAAGGCAGGCCCTAATGAAAAACTGTTTTTT CASKAGPNEKLFF
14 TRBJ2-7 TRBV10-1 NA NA TGCGCCAGCACTCCAGGGACTCCCCGGCACGAGCAGTACTTC CASTPGTPRHEQYF
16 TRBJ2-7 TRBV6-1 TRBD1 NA TGTGCCAGCAGTGACTACACCGGGACAGGGGCCTACGAGCAGTACTTC CASSDYTGTGAYEQYF
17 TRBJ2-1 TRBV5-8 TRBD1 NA TGTGCCAGCAGCTTGGTTAGGGGACAGGGGACAGCCCATGAGCAGTTCTTC CASSLVRGQGTAHEQFF
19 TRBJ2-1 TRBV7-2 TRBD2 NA TGTGCCAGCAGCCCCCAAGGGTGGGCCACTAGCGGACCCTACAATGAGCAGTTCTTC CASSPQGWATSGPYNEQFF
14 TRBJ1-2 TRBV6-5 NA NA TGTGCCAGCATCCTTTCGCCGGCCGGAGGTGGCTACACCTTC CASILSPAGGGYTF
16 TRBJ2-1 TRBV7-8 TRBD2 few TGTGCCAGCAGCTTAGGGCGAGCGGGGGGGGACAATGAGCAGTTCTTC CASSLGRAGGDNEQFF
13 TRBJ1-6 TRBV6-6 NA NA TGTGCCAGCAGTTACTCGTCCCAGACACCCCTCCACTTT CASSYSSQTPLHF
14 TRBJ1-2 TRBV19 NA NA TGTGCCAGTAGTTCCCTCCCGGGGAGTGGCGGCTACACCTTC CASSSLPGSGGYTF
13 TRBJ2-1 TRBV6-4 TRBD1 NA TGTGCCAGCAGTAGAGAGGGGGCATATGAGCAGTTCTTC CASSREGAYEQFF
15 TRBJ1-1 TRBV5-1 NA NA TGCGCCAGCAGCTTGAGAACAGGGATGAACACTGAAGCTTTCTTT CASSLRTGMNTEAFF
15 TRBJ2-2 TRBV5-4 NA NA TGTGCCAGCAGCCCCTACAGGGTGGGGACCGGGGAGCTGTTTTTT CASSPYRVGTGELFF
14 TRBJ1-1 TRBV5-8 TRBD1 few TGTGCCAGCAGCTTGCAAGGGGGCCTCACTGAAGCTTTCTTT CASSLQGGLTEAFF
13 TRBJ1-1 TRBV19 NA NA TGTGCCAGTAGTGGCCAACAGTACGGTGAAGCTTTCTTT CASSGQQYGEAFF
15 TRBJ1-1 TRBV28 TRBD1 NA TGTGCCAGCAGTCCTGGGACAGGGATCGGTACTGAAGCTTTCTTT CASSPGTGIGTEAFF
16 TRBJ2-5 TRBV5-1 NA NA TGCGCCAGCAGTTACCAACCGGACAGCGTGAAAGAGACCCAGTACTTC CASSYQPDSVKETQYF
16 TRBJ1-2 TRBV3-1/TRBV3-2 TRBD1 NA TGTGCCAGCACCCACAATCTCGGGACAGGGGGAGGGGGCTACACCTTC CASTHNLGTGGGGYTF
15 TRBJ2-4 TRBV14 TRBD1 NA TGTGCCAGCAGCCAATTTACAGGGGTGCAAAACATTCAGTACTTC CASSQFTGVQNIQYF